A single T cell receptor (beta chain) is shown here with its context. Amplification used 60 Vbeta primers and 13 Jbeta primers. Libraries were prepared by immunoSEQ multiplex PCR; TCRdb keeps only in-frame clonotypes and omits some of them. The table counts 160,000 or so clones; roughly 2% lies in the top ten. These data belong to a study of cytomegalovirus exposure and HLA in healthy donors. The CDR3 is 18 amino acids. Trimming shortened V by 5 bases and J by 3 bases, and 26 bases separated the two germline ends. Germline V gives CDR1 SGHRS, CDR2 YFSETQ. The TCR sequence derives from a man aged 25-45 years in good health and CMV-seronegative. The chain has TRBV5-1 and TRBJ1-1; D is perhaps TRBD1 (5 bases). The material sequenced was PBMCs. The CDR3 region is CASRIGYRSAGKDTEAFF. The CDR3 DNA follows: TGCGCCAGCAGGATCGGGTACAGGTCGGCGGGGAAGGACACTGAAGCTTTCTTT.